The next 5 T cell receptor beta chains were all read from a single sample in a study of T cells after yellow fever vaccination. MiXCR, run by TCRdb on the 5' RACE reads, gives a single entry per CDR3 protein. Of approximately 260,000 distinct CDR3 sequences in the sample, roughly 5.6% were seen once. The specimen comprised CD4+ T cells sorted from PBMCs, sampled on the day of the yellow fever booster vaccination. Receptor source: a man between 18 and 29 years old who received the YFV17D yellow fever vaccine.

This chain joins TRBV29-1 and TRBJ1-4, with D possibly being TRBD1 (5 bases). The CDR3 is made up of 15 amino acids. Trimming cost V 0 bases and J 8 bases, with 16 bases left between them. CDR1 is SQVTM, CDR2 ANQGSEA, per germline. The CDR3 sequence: CSVEDPWAGPEKLFF. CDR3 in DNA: TGCAGCGTTGAAGATCCGTGGGCAGGGCCCGAAAAACTGTTTTTT.

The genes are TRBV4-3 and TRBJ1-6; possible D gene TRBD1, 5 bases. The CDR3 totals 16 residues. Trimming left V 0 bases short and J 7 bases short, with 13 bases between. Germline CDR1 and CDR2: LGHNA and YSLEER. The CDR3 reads CASSQEYGRGNSPLHF. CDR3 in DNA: TGCGCCAGCAGCCAAGAGTATGGGAGGGGAAATTCACCCCTCCACTTT.

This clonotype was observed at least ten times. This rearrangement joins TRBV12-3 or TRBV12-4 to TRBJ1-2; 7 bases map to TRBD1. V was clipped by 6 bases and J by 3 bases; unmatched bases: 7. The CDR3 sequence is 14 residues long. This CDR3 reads CASRTGQIDYGYTF. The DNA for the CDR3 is TGTGCCAGCAGGACGGGACAGATCGACTATGGCTACACCTTC.

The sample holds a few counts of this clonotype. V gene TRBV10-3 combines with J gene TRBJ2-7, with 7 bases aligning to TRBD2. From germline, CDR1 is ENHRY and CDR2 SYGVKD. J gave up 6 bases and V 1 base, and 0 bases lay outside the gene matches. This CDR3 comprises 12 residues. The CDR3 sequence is CAISEWGGEQYF. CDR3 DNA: TGTGCCATCAGTGAGTGGGGGGGCGAGCAGTACTTC.

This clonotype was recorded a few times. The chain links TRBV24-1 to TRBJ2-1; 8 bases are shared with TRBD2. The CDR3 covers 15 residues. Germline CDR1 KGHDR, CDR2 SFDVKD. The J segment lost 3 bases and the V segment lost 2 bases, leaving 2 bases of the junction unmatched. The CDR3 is CATSDSGGGYNEQFF. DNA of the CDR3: TGTGCCACCAGTGATTCGGGGGGGGGCTACAATGAGCAGTTCTTC.